Below are 32 T cell receptor beta chains sequenced from a single sample in a study of cytotoxic CD8 clonotypes in ibrutinib-treated CLL. Sequencing was performed with immunoSEQ multiplex PCR; in TCRdb, only in-frame clones are kept and a portion is missing. The sample contains about 32,000 clones, 71% of which appear only once. The sample consisted of PBMCs, taken at disease progression, from a patient treated with ibrutinib. The receptors come from a human donor with chronic lymphocytic leukemia.

A note on this clone: The sample holds other DNA sequences that translate to the same CDR3. V usage is TRBV6-1 and J usage is TRBJ1-2; no reliable D call. CDR1 and CDR2 (germline): MNHNS, SASEGT. The CDR3 runs 11 residues. Trimming left V 9 bases short and J 5 bases short, with 10 bases between. Here the CDR3 reads CASSPLYGYTF. The CDR3, as DNA: TGTGCCAGTAGTCCCCTTTATGGCTACACCTTC.

Relative to its sample, this clone is medium-sized. This chain links TRBV7-7 with TRBJ1-5, with 8 bases that match TRBD1. V dropped 5 bases and J dropped 9; count of bases not matched to a gene: 6. The CDR3 totals 13 residues. Germline CDR1 reads SSHAT; CDR2 reads FNYEAQ (reference sequence). This CDR3 reads CASSRDRGSPQHF. DNA for the CDR3: TGTGCCAGCAGCCGCGACAGGGGATCGCCCCAGCATTTT.

The chain is built from TRBV6-4 and TRBJ1-4; D uncertain. Germline values: CDR1 MRHNA, CDR2 SNTAGT. This CDR3 is built from 15 residues. The ends were cut back, 4 bases at V and 0 bases at J, with 9 bases in the middle. The CDR3 bases are TGTGCCAGCAGTGCACAACCTTCAACTAATGAAAAACTGTTTTTT. This encodes CASSAQPSTNEKLFF.

The chain carries TRBV5-1 and TRBJ1-3, with D unclear. This CDR3 has 14 residues. From germline, CDR1 is SGHRS and CDR2 YFSETQ. V lost 7 bases and J lost 0, with 11 bases in between. The CDR3 region has the DNA TGCGCCAGCCGACCGACGGTCTCTGGAAACACCATATATTTT. Translating gives CASRPTVSGNTIYF.

V is TRBV6-6 and J is TRBJ1-2; D remains unclear. This CDR3 region has 12 residues. V lost 3 bases, J lost 6 bases, and 8 bases lay in between. Germline V gives CDR1 MNHNY, CDR2 SVGAGI (reference sequence). The CDR3 nucleotides read TGTGCCAGCAGTTATGCGGGTGATGGCTACACCTTC. It encodes CASSYAGDGYTF.

This sequence joins TRBV14 and TRBJ1-1, with TRBD1 identical over 8 bases. Unmatched junction bases numbered 10, after V lost 0 bases and J lost 7 bases. Per the germline V gene, CDR1 is SGHDN and CDR2 is FVKESK. The CDR3 loop spans 16 amino acids. CDR3 coding DNA: TGTGCCAGCAGCCAAGATCTGAGGCAGGGGGCGGGTGAAGCTTTCTTT. Its protein is CASSQDLRQGAGEAFF.

This clone occurred many times. The chain is built from TRBV5-1 and TRBJ2-7; the D gene is possibly TRBD1 (5 bases). Deletions cut 4 bases from V and 6 bases from J, with 14 bases between. Germline CDR1 and CDR2: SGHRS and YFSETQ. This CDR3 has 13 amino acids. The CDR3, as DNA: TGCGCCAGCAGCCAGGCAGGGTCCGGCGAGCAGTACTTC. Translating gives CASSQAGSGEQYF.

This clone was seen once. The V and J genes are TRBV29-1 and TRBJ2-5, with 7 nucleotides matching TRBD2. V lost 6 bases to trimming and J lost 4 bases; unmatched junction nucleotides: 5. There are 12 residues in the CDR3. Germline-derived CDR1 and CDR2 are SQVTM and ANQGSEA. The CDR3 reads CSVQRGIETQYF. CDR3 bases: TGCAGCGTCCAGCGGGGAATAGAGACCCAGTACTTC.

This clone was seen a single time. The chain links TRBV9 to TRBJ1-1; the D is unclear. The germline gives CDR1 SGDLS, CDR2 YYNGEE. V was cut by 2 bases and J by 0 bases, with 5 bases left in between. The CDR3 runs to 13 residues. The CDR3 DNA reads TGTGCCAGCAGCGTTGGGATGAACACTGAAGCTTTCTTT. This encodes CASSVGMNTEAFF.

This clone has just a few counts. The chain uses TRBV2 and TRBJ2-7; D is ambiguous. The V end lost 1 base, the J end lost 2 bases, and 6 bases lay between the germline ends. This CDR3 has 13 amino acids. The germline V gene has CDR1 SNHLY and CDR2 FYNNEI. The CDR3 DNA reads TGTGCCAGCAGTGAAGAGGTAACCTACGAGCAGTACTTC. This gives the protein CASSEEVTYEQYF.

V is TRBV5-4 and J is TRBJ2-1; 12 bases are shared with TRBD2. The CDR3 covers 16 residues. CDR1 and CDR2 (germline): SGHNT, YYREEE (reference sequence). The junction had 6 bases not matched to a gene; V was cut back by 2 bases and J by 6 bases. As DNA, the CDR3 is TGTGCCAGCAGCTTTTCTAGCGGGGGGGTTGGCAATGAGCAGTTCTTC. Protein product: CASSFSSGGVGNEQFF. Combining the CDR3 with reference TRBV5-4 and TRBJ2-1 gives the whole variable domain ETGVTQSPTHLIKTRGQQVTLRCSSQSGHNTVSWYQQALGQGPQFIFQYYREEENGRGNFPPRFSGLQFPNYSSELNVNALELDDSALYLCASSFSSGGVGNEQFFGPGTRLTVL.

The gene calls are TRBV7-6 and TRBJ1-6; the D gene is possibly TRBD1 (6 bases). Germline V gene lookup returns CDR1 SGHVS and CDR2 FNYEAQ. V lost 3 bases and J 1 base, leaving 16 bases between the germline ends. The CDR3 spans 18 residues. The CDR3 DNA sequence: TGTGCCAGCAGCTTTGGGACAAGGGCTGGTTCCTATAATTCACCCCTCCACTTT. This sequence encodes CASSFGTRAGSYNSPLHF.

The J gene is TRBJ1-5, the V gene TRBV7-8; TRBD1 agrees at 8 bases. Germline V gene sequence: CDR1 SGHVS, CDR2 FQNEAQ. CDR3 length equals 15 residues. Unmatched junction bases numbered 2, after V lost 2 bases and J lost 2 bases. The CDR3 loop reads CASSLQGARNQPQHF. The CDR3 bases are TGTGCCAGCAGCTTACAGGGGGCTCGCAATCAGCCCCAGCATTTT.

This clone was counted between two and nine times. This rearrangement joins TRBV5-6 to TRBJ1-2; 7 bases agree with TRBD1. The CDR3 is 15 residues long. Trimming removed 4 bases from V and 2 bases from J; junction bases left unmatched: 8. Germline V lookup: CDR1 SGHDT, CDR2 YYEEEE. CDR3 in DNA: TGTGCCAGCAGCCAATCCGGGACAGCCAACTATGGCTACACCTTC. Encoded protein: CASSQSGTANYGYTF.

The rearrangement joins TRBV10-3 to TRBJ2-2; 7 nucleotides align to TRBD2. V trimming: 6 bases; J trimming: 1 base; junction bases outside the gene matches: 11. Germline V gives CDR1 ENHRY, CDR2 SYGVKD. This CDR3 comprises 17 residues. DNA for the CDR3: TGTGCCATCAGACCCACCGCCGGGACTAAGAACACCGGGGAGCTGTTTTTT. It codes for CAIRPTAGTKNTGELFF.

V usage is TRBV5-1 and J usage is TRBJ1-5, with D maybe TRBD1 (6 bases). Germline CDR1 reads SGHRS; CDR2 reads YFSETQ. This CDR3 has 15 residues. V gave up 0 bases and J gave up 3 bases, with 10 bases separating them. CDR3 amino acids: CASSLAGHSNQPQHF. The CDR3 coding sequence is TGCGCCAGCAGCTTGGCGGGACATTCCAATCAGCCCCAGCATTTT.

The genes are TRBV19 and TRBJ1-1, with 7 positions matching TRBD1. V was pared by 3 bases and J by 0 bases, with 4 bases of the junction left unmatched. CDR1 is LNHDA and CDR2 is SQIVND in the germline V gene (reference sequence). This CDR3 has 15 amino acids. This CDR3 is CASSMGQRMNTEAFF. For the CDR3, the DNA is TGTGCCAGTAGTATGGGACAGCGAATGAACACTGAAGCTTTCTTT. The complete variable domain, with remaining parts taken from reference TRBV19 and TRBJ1-1, reads DGGITQSPKYLFRKEGQNVTLSCEQNLNHDAMYWYRQDPGQGLRLIYYSQIVNDFQKGDIAEGYSVSREKKESFPLTVTSAQKNPTAFYLCASSMGQRMNTEAFFGQGTRLTVV.

CDR3 sequence reads: CASSQVGGGEETQYF. The CDR3 bases are TGTGCCAGCAGCCAAGTGGGGGGAGGGGAGGAGACCCAGTACTTC. The gene calls are TRBV4-2 and TRBJ2-5, with 7 bases that match TRBD2. Germline loops: CDR1 LGHNA, CDR2 YNFKEQ. The CDR3 is 15 residues long. The V gene end was trimmed by 1 base and the J gene end by 5 bases; junction bases not matched to a gene: 7.

The chain combines TRBV11-3 with TRBJ2-3; 7 nucleotides line up with TRBD2. The length of the CDR3 is 15 residues. Germline CDR1 and CDR2: SGHNT and YENEEA. The trim removed 5 bases at V and 5 bases at J, leaving 10 bases unmatched. CDR3 nucleotide sequence: TGTGCCAGCAGCACCAGTGTCAGCGGGGAAGATACGCAGTATTTT. The encoded protein is CASSTSVSGEDTQYF.

This clone has just a few counts. The chain uses TRBV5-6 and TRBJ2-1; 7 bases map to TRBD1. Germline CDR1 and CDR2: SGHDT and YYEEEE. Trimming cost V 4 bases and J 7 bases; bases outside gene matches: 8. This CDR3 has 14 amino acids. The CDR3 region is CASSPPGTANEQFF. For the CDR3, the DNA is TGTGCCAGCAGCCCACCTGGGACAGCGAATGAGCAGTTCTTC.

The chain links TRBV5-1 to TRBJ2-3; 14 positions agree with TRBD2. V lost 4 bases to trimming and J lost 1 base; unmatched junction nucleotides: 8. CDR3 length equals 18 residues. Germline CDR1 reads SGHRS; CDR2 reads YFSETQ. The CDR3 loop reads CASSPHPGLAGGTDTQYF. CDR3 DNA sequence: TGCGCCAGCAGCCCACACCCGGGACTAGCGGGGGGCACAGATACGCAGTATTTT.

The chain is built from TRBV9 and TRBJ1-2; tentatively, D is TRBD1 (6 bases). The CDR3 sequence is 15 residues long. V gave up 0 bases and J gave up 7 bases, with 16 bases separating them. The V gene's germline CDR1 is SGDLS and CDR2 YYNGEE. CDR3 protein: CASSVGVGATGGYTF. The CDR3 nucleotides read TGTGCCAGCAGCGTAGGAGTGGGGGCGACAGGTGGCTACACCTTC.

J is TRBJ2-1 and V is TRBV5-1, with D maybe TRBD1 (5 bases). Looked up from germline, CDR1 is SGHRS and CDR2 is YFSETQ. The CDR3 spans 15 residues. V lost 3 bases and J lost 2, with 12 bases in between. The CDR3 nucleotides read TGCGCCAGCAGCTCCACAGACAGCCCCTACAATGAGCAGTTCTTC. Translated: CASSSTDSPYNEQFF.

This clone was counted a few times. This chain uses TRBV19 with TRBJ1-3; D is uncertain. The CDR3 length is 14 residues. Germline CDR1 and CDR2: LNHDA and SQIVND (reference sequence). V shed 3 bases and J shed 2 bases, with 8 bases lying between them. The CDR3 is CASSIEGTGNTIYF. The DNA for the CDR3 is TGTGCCAGTAGTATCGAGGGAACTGGAAACACCATATATTTT.

The chain links TRBV6-1 to TRBJ2-7; 8 bases agree with TRBD2. The CDR3 runs 15 residues. Germline V lookup: CDR1 MNHNS, CDR2 SASEGT. V dropped 5 bases and J dropped 4; count of bases not matched to a gene: 10. This chain's CDR3 is CASSISPTSAYEQYF. The CDR3 DNA follows: TGTGCCAGCAGTATAAGCCCGACTAGCGCTTACGAGCAGTACTTC.

V is TRBV6-9 and J is TRBJ1-3; no clear D. Germline loops: CDR1 MNHGY, CDR2 SVAAGI. The V end was cut by 7 bases, the J end by 0 bases, with 13 bases between. CDR3 length equals 15 residues. CDR3 nucleotides: TGTGCCAGCACCAACCGGAGTTTCTCTGGAAACACCATATATTTT. This translates into CASTNRSFSGNTIYF.

This clone was observed a few times. The rearrangement joins TRBV5-4 to TRBJ1-1, with a tentative D call TRBD1 (6 bases). The germline gives CDR1 SGHNT, CDR2 YYREEE (reference sequence). V lost 0 bases to trimming and J lost 1 base, with 10 bases between them. This CDR3 has 15 residues. The CDR3 coding sequence is TGTGCCAGCAGCTTGGTGGGGGGCCCGAACACTGAAGCTTTCTTT. Encoded protein: CASSLVGGPNTEAFF.

V gene TRBV5-6 combines with J gene TRBJ1-5, with a weak D call TRBD1 (5 bases). Germline V CDR1 and CDR2: SGHDT, YYEEEE. This CDR3 comprises 14 residues. V dropped 1 base and J dropped 6 bases, with 11 bases sitting between them. CDR3 sequence (DNA): TGTGCCAGCAGCTTGAGGGGAGGCTTTCAGCCCCAGCATTTT. It encodes CASSLRGGFQPQHF.

The V and J genes are TRBV12-5 and TRBJ1-2; D not certain. Germline V gives CDR1 LGHNT, CDR2 FRNRAP. The CDR3 extends over 12 amino acids. The V end lost 8 bases, the J end lost 1 base, and 8 bases lay between the germline ends. The CDR3 DNA is TGTGCTAGTACGGGCGATAACTATGGCTACACCTTC. Protein product: CASTGDNYGYTF.

The rearrangement links TRBV2 to TRBJ2-2; 7 bases map to TRBD2. The V and J ends lost 7 bases and 0 bases, in that order; junction bases with no gene match: 2. Looked up from germline, CDR1 is SNHLY and CDR2 is FYNNEI. The CDR3 runs to 14 residues. The DNA of the CDR3 is TGTGCCAGCAACGGGGGGACGAACACCGGGGAGCTGTTTTTT. Its translation: CASNGGTNTGELFF.

This clone was seen only a few times. This chain joins TRBV27 and TRBJ1-2, with 8 bases identical to TRBD1. After removal of 6 bases from V and 5 bases from J, the junction contained 8 bases not matched to a gene. The CDR3 runs to 14 residues. Germline V gene lookup returns CDR1 MNHEY and CDR2 SMNVEV (reference sequence). CDR3 nucleotides: TGTGCCAGCAGGCCGCAGGGGGCGCGGTATGGCTACACCTTC. Its translation: CASRPQGARYGYTF.

This clone came up a few times. Other DNA sequences of this sample code for an identical CDR3. The rearrangement links TRBV6-1 to TRBJ1-2; D remains ambiguous. The CDR3 spans 11 residues. Germline CDR1 reads MNHNS; CDR2 reads SASEGT. V gave up 6 bases and J gave up 5 bases, with 7 bases separating them. CDR3 DNA sequence: TGTGCCAGCAGCCCCCTTTATGGCTACACCTTC. Its translation is CASSPLYGYTF.